This T cell receptor (beta chain) was sequenced for a study of cytomegalovirus exposure and HLA in healthy donors. The study, taken as a whole, reports: In terms of immune exposure information, only CMV serostatus was available.

Points on this clone: Its target is not known.

PCR amplification relied on 60 Vbeta primers (plus 13 Jbeta primers). Generated by immunoSEQ multiplex PCR, the TCRdb table keeps only in-frame clones and is missing some. The sample includes 75,000 to 100,000 clones, roughly four fifths of them seen just once. Material for sequencing was PBMCs. The clonotype originates from a man aged 35-49 years in good health and CMV-seronegative.

The CDR3 reads CASSGDPAGSYNEQFF. In nucleotides, the CDR3 is TGTGCCAGCAGCGGAGACCCGGCCGGGTCCTACAATGAGCAGTTCTTC. The chain links TRBV7-9 to TRBJ2-1; D call uncertain. The V gene lost 5 bases and the J gene lost 1 base, with 15 bases spanning the gap. The CDR3 has 16 amino acids. Germline assignment: CDR1 SEHNR and CDR2 FQNEAQ (reference sequence). The full variable domain, in which reference TRBV7-9 and TRBJ2-1 provide the parts outside the CDR3, is DTGVSQNPRHKITKRGQNVTFRCDPISEHNRLYWYRQTLGQGPEFLTYFQNEAQLEKSRLLSDRFSAERPKGSFSTLEIQRTEQGDSAMYLCASSGDPAGSYNEQFFGPGTRLTVL.